The T cell receptor beta chain under discussion was sequenced for a study of T cells in Graves' hyperthyroidism and ophthalmopathy. With respect to this clonotype: Its antigen is still unknown.

The V gene lost 6 bases and the J gene lost 12 bases, with 8 bases spanning the gap. This CDR3 spans 9 amino acids. Germline loops: CDR1 ENHRY, CDR2 SYGVKD. Study-level findings and limits: Through a model of 13 V-J features, ophthalmopathy was separated from stable hyperthyroidism.

The study defined stable Graves' hyperthyroidism as no ophthalmopathy progression within 18 months. Clinical symptoms, serum thyroxine and TRAb, thyroid ultrasound and orbital computed tomography together formed the diagnostic basis. TCR beta CDR3 regions were amplified from RNA. The study used the HTBI primer set for a first-round RT-PCR of the TCR CDR3. TCRdb reprocessed the multiplex PCR reads via MiXCR and lists one record per CDR3 protein. Found here are roughly 570,000 distinct CDR3 sequences, 35% to 55% of them singletons; the top ten hold around 8%. The clonotype comes from a woman between 18 and 29 years old with Graves' hyperthyroidism. The sequenced sample consisted of peripheral blood or thyroid tissue (not recorded which). The genes are TRBV10-3 and TRBJ2-5; no firm D call. The CDR3 DNA reads TGTGCCATCAGGGGTTCCGAGTACTTC. Its translation: CAIRGSEYF.